One sample yielded the 2 T cell receptor beta chains listed below, sequenced in a study of CD8 T cells in ankylosing spondylitis. Antigen specificity for these receptors is unknown. From the 5' RACE reads, TCRdb called clonotypes with MiXCR, one entry per CDR3 protein. The sample includes hundreds of thousands of distinct CDR3 sequences, 10% to 15% of them seen just once. Study conclusions and caveats: Among TCR beta sequences, a motif of about 8 highly homologous variants appeared characteristic of ankylosing spondylitis blood.

Sequencing input: blood, either unsorted or a sorted T cell fraction (not recorded which). These receptors were obtained from a male donor with ankylosing spondylitis.

This clonotype came up a few times. The CDR3 region has the DNA TGTGCCAGCAGCTGGACAGAAGAGACCCAGTACTTC. It encodes CASSWTEETQYF. The chain uses TRBV7-9 and TRBJ2-5; D might be TRBD1 (6 bases). Germline values: CDR1 SEHNR, CDR2 FQNEAQ (reference sequence). Trimming left V 4 bases short and J 3 bases short, with 6 bases between. There are 12 residues in the CDR3.

This clonotype was picked up one time. V gene TRBV7-9 combines with J gene TRBJ2-3; 10 bases align to TRBD2. Unmatched junction bases numbered 4, after V lost 5 bases and J lost 2 bases. CDR1 is SEHNR and CDR2 is FQNEAQ in the germline V gene (reference sequence). This CDR3 has 15 residues. CDR3 coding DNA: TGTGCCAGCAGCGCTGGGACTAGCGACACAGATACGCAGTATTTT. Protein product: CASSAGTSDTDTQYF.